The entry that follows covers one T cell receptor (beta chain) sequence. Germline loops: CDR1 LGHNA, CDR2 YSLEER. Trimming took 0 bases from V and 6 from J, leaving 12 bases between them. CDR3 length: 15 amino acids. The data are from a study of blood T cell repertoires in COVID-19. Turning to the study itself: Samples taken during acute and convalescent COVID-19 were collected in the United States, Italy and Spain. PBMCs, B-cell-depleted T cells, or T cells were the source of the cDNA or gDNA that made up the material.

The authors' processing: Reference gene primer amplification in the assay estimated nucleated cell counts. TCRdb's copy holds only in-frame clones and misses some; the assay was immunoSEQ multiplex PCR. D and trimming were read from the DNA, whereas the V and J calls and clone size are those reported in that table. The top ten clones hold more than 1.2% of a sample with 200,000 to 250,000 clones, around nine tenths of them seen once. The rearrangement uses TRBV4-3 and TRBJ1-5; unclear D gene. The receptor's source is a man aged 80 or over with acute or convalescent COVID-19. The source material was peripheral blood. The chain's CDR3 is CASSQDFADSQPQHF. In DNA form, the CDR3 reads TGCGCCAGCAGCCAAGATTTCGCAGATTCTCAGCCCCAGCATTTT.